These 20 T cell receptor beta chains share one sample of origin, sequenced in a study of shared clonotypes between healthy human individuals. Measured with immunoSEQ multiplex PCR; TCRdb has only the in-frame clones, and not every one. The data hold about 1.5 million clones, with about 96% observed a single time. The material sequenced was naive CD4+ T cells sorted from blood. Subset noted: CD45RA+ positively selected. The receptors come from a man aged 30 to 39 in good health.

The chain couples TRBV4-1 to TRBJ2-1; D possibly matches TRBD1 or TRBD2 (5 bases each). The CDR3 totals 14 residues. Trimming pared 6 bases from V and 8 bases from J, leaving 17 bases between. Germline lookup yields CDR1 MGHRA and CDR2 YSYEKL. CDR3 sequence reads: CASSQRGVVDEQFF. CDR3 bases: TGCGCCAGCAGTCAAAGGGGAGTGGTTGATGAGCAGTTCTTC.

The CDR3 DNA reads as TGCGCCAGCAGCCAGCTAGCATTTGGCACAGATACGCAGTATTTT. As protein: CASSQLAFGTDTQYF. This chain connects TRBV4-3 to TRBJ2-3; possibly TRBD2 for D (5 bases). The V end was cut by 3 bases, the J end by 1 base, with 11 bases between. Germline V lookup: CDR1 LGHNA, CDR2 YSLEER. The CDR3 has 15 residues.

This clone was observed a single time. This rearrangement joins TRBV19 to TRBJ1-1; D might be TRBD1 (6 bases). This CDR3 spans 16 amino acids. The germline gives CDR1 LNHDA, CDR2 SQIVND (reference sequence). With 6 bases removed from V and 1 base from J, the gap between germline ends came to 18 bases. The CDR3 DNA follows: TGTGCCAGTAGAACGGACGTAAACAGGGAGAACACTGAAGCTTTCTTT. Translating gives CASRTDVNRENTEAFF.

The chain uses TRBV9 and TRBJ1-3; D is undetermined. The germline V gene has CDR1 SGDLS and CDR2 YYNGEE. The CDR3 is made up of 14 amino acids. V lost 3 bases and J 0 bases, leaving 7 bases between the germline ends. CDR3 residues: CASSAGFSGNTIYF. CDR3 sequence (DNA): TGTGCCAGCAGCGCGGGGTTCTCTGGAAACACCATATATTTT.

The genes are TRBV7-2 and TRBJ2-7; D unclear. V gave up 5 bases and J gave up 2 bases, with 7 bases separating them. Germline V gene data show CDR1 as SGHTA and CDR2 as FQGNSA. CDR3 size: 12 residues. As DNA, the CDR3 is TGTGCCAGCAGCAGCTACGCCTACGAGCAGTACTTC. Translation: CASSSYAYEQYF.

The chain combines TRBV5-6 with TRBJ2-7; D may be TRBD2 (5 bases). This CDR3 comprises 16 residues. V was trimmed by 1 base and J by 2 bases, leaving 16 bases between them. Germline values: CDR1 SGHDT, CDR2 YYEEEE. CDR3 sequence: CASSLNWRTAPYEQYF. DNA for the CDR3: TGTGCCAGCAGCTTGAATTGGAGGACTGCCCCCTACGAGCAGTACTTC.

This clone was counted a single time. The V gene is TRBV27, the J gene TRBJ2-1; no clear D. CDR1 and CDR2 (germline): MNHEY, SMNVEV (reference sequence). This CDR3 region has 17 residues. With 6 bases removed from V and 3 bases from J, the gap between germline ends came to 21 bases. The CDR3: CASSRVPLGVHYNEQFF. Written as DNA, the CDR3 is TGTGCCAGCAGCCGAGTACCCCTCGGCGTGCACTACAATGAGCAGTTCTTC.

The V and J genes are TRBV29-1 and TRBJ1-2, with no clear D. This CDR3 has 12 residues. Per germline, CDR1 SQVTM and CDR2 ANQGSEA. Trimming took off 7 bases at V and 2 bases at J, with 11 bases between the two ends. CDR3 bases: TGCAGCGCTGATGACTTAAACTATGGCTACACCTTC. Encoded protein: CSADDLNYGYTF.

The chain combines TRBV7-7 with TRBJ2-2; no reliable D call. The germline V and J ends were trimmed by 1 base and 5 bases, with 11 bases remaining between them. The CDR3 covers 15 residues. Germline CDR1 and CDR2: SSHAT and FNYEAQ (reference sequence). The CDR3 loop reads CASSLVPGGTGELFF. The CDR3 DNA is TGTGCCAGCAGCTTAGTCCCCGGCGGTACCGGGGAGCTGTTTTTT.

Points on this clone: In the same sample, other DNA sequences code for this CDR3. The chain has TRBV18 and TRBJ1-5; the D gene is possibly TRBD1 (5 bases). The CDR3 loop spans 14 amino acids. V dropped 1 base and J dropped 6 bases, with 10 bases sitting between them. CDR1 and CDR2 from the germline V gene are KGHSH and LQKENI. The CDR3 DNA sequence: TGTGCCAGCTCACCACGGCAGGGAGGTCAGCCCCAGCATTTT. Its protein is CASSPRQGGQPQHF.

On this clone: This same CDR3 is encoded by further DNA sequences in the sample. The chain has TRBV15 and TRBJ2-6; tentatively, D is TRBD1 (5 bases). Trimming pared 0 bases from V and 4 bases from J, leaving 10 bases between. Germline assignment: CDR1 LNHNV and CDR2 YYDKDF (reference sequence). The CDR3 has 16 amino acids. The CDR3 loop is CATSRDRGTGANVLTF. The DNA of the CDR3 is TGTGCCACCAGCAGAGATAGGGGTACCGGGGCCAACGTCCTGACTTTC.

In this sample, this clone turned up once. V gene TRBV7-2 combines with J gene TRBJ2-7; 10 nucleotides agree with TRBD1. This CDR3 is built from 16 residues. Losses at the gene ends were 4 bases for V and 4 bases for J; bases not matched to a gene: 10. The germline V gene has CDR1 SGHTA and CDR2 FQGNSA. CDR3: CASSSTMGQGLYEQYF. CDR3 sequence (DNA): TGTGCCAGCAGCTCGACCATGGGACAGGGGTTGTACGAGCAGTACTTC.

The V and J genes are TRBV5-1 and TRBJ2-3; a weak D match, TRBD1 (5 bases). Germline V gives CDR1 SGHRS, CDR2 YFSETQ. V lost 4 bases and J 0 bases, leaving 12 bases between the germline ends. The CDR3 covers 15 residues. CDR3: CASSLDRPSTDTQYF. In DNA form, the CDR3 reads TGCGCCAGCAGCCTCGACAGACCCAGCACAGATACGCAGTATTTT.

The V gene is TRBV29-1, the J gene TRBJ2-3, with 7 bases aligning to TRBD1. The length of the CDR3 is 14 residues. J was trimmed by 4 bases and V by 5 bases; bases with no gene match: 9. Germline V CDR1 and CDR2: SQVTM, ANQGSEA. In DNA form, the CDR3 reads TGCAGCGTTCAAGTCAGGGGGATTCCAGATACGCAGTATTTT. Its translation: CSVQVRGIPDTQYF.

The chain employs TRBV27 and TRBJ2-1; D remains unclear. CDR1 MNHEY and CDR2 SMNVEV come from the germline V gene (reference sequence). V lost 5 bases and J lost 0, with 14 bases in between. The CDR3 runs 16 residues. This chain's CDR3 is CASSPRWLRSYNEQFF. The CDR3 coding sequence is TGTGCCAGCAGTCCTCGGTGGTTGCGCTCCTACAATGAGCAGTTCTTC.

The CDR3 DNA follows: TGTGCCAGCAGGCCGGGACTAGTTATCGGGGAGCTGTTTTTT. Translating gives CASRPGLVIGELFF. This chain connects TRBV25-1 to TRBJ2-2; TRBD2 aligns across 8 bases. Germline V CDR1 and CDR2: MGHDK, SYGVNS. V shed 6 bases, J shed 7 bases, and the junction held 7 bases outside the gene matches. The CDR3 runs 14 residues.

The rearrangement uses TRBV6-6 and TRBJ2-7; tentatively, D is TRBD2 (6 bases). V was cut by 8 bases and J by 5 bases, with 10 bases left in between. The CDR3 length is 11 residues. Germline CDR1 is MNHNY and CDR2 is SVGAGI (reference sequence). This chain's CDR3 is CASGAGNEQYF. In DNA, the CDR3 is TGTGCCAGCGGGGCGGGGAACGAGCAGTACTTC.

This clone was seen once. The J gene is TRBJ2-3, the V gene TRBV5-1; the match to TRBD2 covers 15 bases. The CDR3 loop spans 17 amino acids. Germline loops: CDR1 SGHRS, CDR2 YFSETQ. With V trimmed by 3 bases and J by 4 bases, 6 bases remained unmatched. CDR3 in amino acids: CASSWDGLAGGPDTQYF. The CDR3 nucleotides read TGCGCCAGCAGCTGGGACGGACTAGCGGGAGGGCCAGATACGCAGTATTTT.

CDR3 sequence reads: CASSLLRGDRDTDTQYF. As DNA, the CDR3 is TGCGCCAGCAGCCTCCTAAGGGGAGACAGGGATACAGATACGCAGTATTTT. The chain joins TRBV4-1 to TRBJ2-3, with 7 bases that match TRBD1. The J segment lost 3 bases and the V segment lost 4 bases, leaving 13 bases of the junction unmatched. The CDR3 runs to 17 residues. CDR1 MGHRA and CDR2 YSYEKL come from the germline V gene.

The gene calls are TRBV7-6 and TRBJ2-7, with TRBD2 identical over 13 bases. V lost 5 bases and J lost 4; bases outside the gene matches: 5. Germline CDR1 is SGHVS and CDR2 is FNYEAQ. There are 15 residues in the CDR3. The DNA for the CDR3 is TGTGCCAGCAGCACCCGGACTAGCGGGAGTTACGAGCAGTACTTC. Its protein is CASSTRTSGSYEQYF. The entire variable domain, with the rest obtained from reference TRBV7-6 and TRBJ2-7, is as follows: GAGVSQSPRYKVTKRGQDVALRCDPISGHVSLYWYRQALGQGPEFLTYFNYEAQQDKSGLPNDRFSAERPEGSISTLTIQRTEQRDSAMYRCASSTRTSGSYEQYFGPGTRLTVT.